This T cell receptor beta chain was documented in a study of blood T cell repertoires in COVID-19. V shed 0 bases and J 5 bases; nucleotides not matched to a gene: 10. Germline loops: CDR1 SGDLS, CDR2 YYNGEE. CDR3 length: 17 residues. This clone was detected only once. TCRdb keeps only in-frame clones here, not all; method: immunoSEQ multiplex PCR. The sample yields around 81,000 clones, 80% seen once. The gene calls are TRBV9 and TRBJ2-5; TRBD2 aligns across 10 bases. This TCR was recovered from a human donor in a cohort sampled during active COVID-19. The sample was peripheral blood. The CDR3 here is CASSVGASGGIWETQYF. The CDR3 DNA follows: TGTGCCAGCAGCGTAGGAGCTAGCGGGGGCATATGGGAGACCCAGTACTTC.